This TCR beta chain was sequenced for a study of technical replicates of blood from a handful of donors. Sequencing used immunoSEQ multiplex PCR; TCRdb keeps in-frame clones, though not all of them. The table includes 53,000 or so clones, roughly 95% detected once. The V gene's germline CDR1 is SGHTA and CDR2 FQGTGA. This CDR3 is 15 amino acids long. V trimming: 5 bases; J trimming: 4 bases; junction bases outside the gene matches: 8. What was sequenced was PBMCs. This TCR came from a human donor in good health. Some clones in this sample may be carry-over from other donors' samples. J is TRBJ2-3 and V is TRBV7-3, with 8 bases fitting TRBD2. CDR3 sequence (DNA): TGTGCCAGCAGCGCAAGCGGGGGAGCGCCAGATACGCAGTATTTT. Its translation is CASSASGGAPDTQYF.